What follows are 6 T cell receptor beta chains derived from one specimen sequenced in a study of blood T cells in healthy people across ages. A sample-barcoded 5' primer and a J-beta primer mix were used in a second PCR of roughly 7 to 11 cycles. Each CDR3 protein gets one entry after TCRdb re-called the 5' RACE reads with MiXCR. This table holds about 580,000 distinct CDR3 sequences, around half found once. Input material: blood. These receptors all stem from a man aged 80 or over in good health.

The rearrangement joins TRBV2 to TRBJ2-5; D is undetermined. Per the germline V gene, CDR1 is SNHLY and CDR2 is FYNNEI. The ends were cut back, 4 bases at V and 7 bases at J, with 10 bases in the middle. This CDR3 has 12 residues. The CDR3, as DNA: TGTGCCAGCAGTGCAACGGAAGGGACCCAGTACTTC. It translates to CASSATEGTQYF.

Remarks on this clonotype: Possible read error: a much larger clone is one base away. The chain has TRBV6-1 and TRBJ2-3, with 9 bases aligning to TRBD1. Trimming removed 8 bases from V and 10 bases from J; junction bases left unmatched: 25. Germline loops: CDR1 MNHNS, CDR2 SASEGT. CDR3 length: 18 residues. CDR3 protein: CASQPIQTGGLFGNAQYF. CDR3 DNA: TGTGCCAGCCAACCTATCCAAACAGGGGGCCTTTTCGGAAATGCGCAGTATTTT.

This rearrangement joins TRBV4-1 to TRBJ1-4, with TRBD1 identical over 10 bases. The CDR3 covers 14 residues. V dropped 3 bases and J dropped 6; count of bases not matched to a gene: 1. Germline values: CDR1 MGHRA, CDR2 YSYEKL. The CDR3 DNA is TGCGCCAGCAGCCAGGGGACAGGGGATGAAAAACTGTTTTTT. It is translated as CASSQGTGDEKLFF.

CDR3 in amino acids: CATSDFGRGRAFF. The CDR3 nucleotides read TGTGCCACCAGTGATTTCGGCAGGGGTAGGGCGTTCTTC. The V gene is TRBV24-1, the J gene TRBJ2-1; possible D gene TRBD1, 6 bases. The V gene lost 1 base and the J gene lost 15 bases, with 15 bases spanning the gap. CDR1 and CDR2 from the germline V gene are KGHDR and SFDVKD. This CDR3 region has 13 residues.

The chain's CDR3 is CATSEPGAWEDTQYF. The CDR3 nucleotides read TGTGCCACCAGTGAACCGGGGGCCTGGGAAGATACGCAGTATTTT. The chain carries TRBV24-1 and TRBJ2-3; D tentatively fits TRBD1 or TRBD2 (6 bases each). Germline CDR1 KGHDR, CDR2 SFDVKD. CDR3 length: 15 amino acids. Deletions cut 4 bases from V and 5 bases from J, with 15 bases between.

This clonotype was seen more than once but under ten times. This sequence joins TRBV9 and TRBJ1-1, with D tentatively TRBD1 (5 bases). This CDR3 contains 13 residues. Trimming took off 4 bases at V and 4 bases at J, with 11 bases between the two ends. From germline, CDR1 is SGDLS and CDR2 YYNGEE. In nucleotides, the CDR3 is TGTGCCAGCAGCCTAGGGGTGAGCACTGAAGCTTTCTTT. Its translation is CASSLGVSTEAFF. Drawing the rest from reference TRBV9 and TRBJ1-1, the complete variable domain is DSGVTQTPKHLITATGQRVTLRCSPRSGDLSVYWYQQSLDQGLQFLIQYYNGEERAKGNILERFSAQQFPDLHSELNLSSLELGDSALYFCASSLGVSTEAFFGQGTRLTVV.